This TCR beta chain was sequenced for a study of T cells in Graves' hyperthyroidism and ophthalmopathy. RNA transcripts provided the source from which TCR beta CDR3 regions were amplified. A first-round RT-PCR of the TCR CDR3 used the HTBI primer set. TCRdb fed the multiplex PCR reads into MiXCR, producing one record per CDR3 protein. The sample has around 300,000 distinct CDR3 sequences; around 14% are singletons. This clonotype was seen at least ten times. The CDR3 runs 13 residues. V was shortened by 0 bases and J by 2 bases, with 8 bases between the two germline ends. From germline, CDR1 is DFQATT and CDR2 SNEGSKA (reference sequence).

The clonotype originates from a woman aged 25 to 39 with Graves' hyperthyroidism. The chain combines TRBV20-1 with TRBJ2-7, with D uncertain. Material for sequencing was blood. The CDR3 loop is CSARDSPTYEQYF. The DNA for the CDR3 is TGCAGTGCTAGAGACTCCCCCACCTACGAGCAGTACTTC.